This T cell receptor (beta chain) stems from a study of blood T cell repertoires in COVID-19. In the study overall: Samples came from the United States, Italy and Spain, spanning acute and convalescent COVID-19. T cells, B-cell-depleted T cells, or PBMCs provided the cDNA or gDNA that served as material.

CDR3 length: 15 amino acids. Looked up from germline, CDR1 is MGHRA and CDR2 is YSYEKL. Germline trimming cut 2 bases from V and 4 bases from J; bases unmatched to any gene: 8. Assay used: immunoSEQ multiplex PCR; TCRdb lists only in-frame clones, some missing. Of 450,000 or so clones listed, 89% are singletons. The sample consisted of peripheral blood. This clonotype was sampled from a man between 18 and 29 years old with COVID-19, enrolled during active disease. The chain links TRBV4-1 to TRBJ2-7, with 7 bases matching TRBD2. As DNA, the CDR3 is TGCGCCAGCAGCCAAACCCCTGGGAGGGAGTACGAGCAGTACTTC. Amino acids: CASSQTPGREYEQYF.